These T cell receptor beta chains were read from a single sample in a study of T cell responses to AZD1222 COVID-19 vaccine. Only in-frame clones appear in the TCRdb table, and some are missing; sequencing was by immunoSEQ multiplex PCR. The sample has about 120,000 clones, about 85% seen once. The input for sequencing was peripheral blood, taken 28 days after the second AZD1222 dose. The receptors here all came from an adult who received the AZD1222 COVID-19 vaccine. The CDR3 runs from the conserved cysteine through the conserved F or W. A D gene is named only where the DNA matches it firmly. Not all rows give a size; the values are once, few, many and, for expanded clones, a class.

v_call,cdr3_length,j_call,clone_size,d_call,cdr3_aa,cdr3_nt
TRBV19,14,TRBJ1-5,-,-,CASSIGYSNQPQHF,TGTGCCAGTAGTATAGGGTATAGCAATCAGCCCCAGCATTTT
TRBV30,15,TRBJ2-7,-,TRBD1,CAWSGGQFERYEQYF,TGTGCCTGGAGTGGGGGACAGTTTGAACGTTACGAGCAGTACTTC
TRBV2,15,TRBJ1-1,-,-,CASSDEQGGITEAFF,TGTGCCAGCAGTGATGAACAGGGAGGGATCACTGAAGCTTTCTTT
TRBV20-1,11,TRBJ1-2,-,-,CSASIIGGYTF,TGCAGTGCCTCGATTATTGGTGGCTACACCTTC
TRBV3-1/TRBV3-2,15,TRBJ1-4,-,TRBD1,CASSPWTGENEKLFF,TGTGCCAGCAGCCCCTGGACAGGGGAGAATGAAAAACTGTTTTTT
TRBV18,14,TRBJ1-3,-,-,CASSRDFSGNTIYF,TGTGCCAGCTCACGAGACTTCTCTGGAAACACCATATATTTT
TRBV12-3/TRBV12-4,13,TRBJ1-2,-,-,CASSFPAGFGYTF,TGTGCCAGCAGTTTCCCCGCGGGGTTTGGCTACACCTTC
TRBV14,15,TRBJ1-1,-,-,CASSPQTGILTEAFF,TGTGCCAGCAGCCCCCAGACAGGTATCCTCACTGAAGCTTTCTTT
TRBV19,16,TRBJ2-4,-,TRBD2,CASSSSGEGSKNIQYF,TGTGCCAGTAGCTCTAGCGGGGAGGGATCAAAAAACATTCAGTACTTC
TRBV6-1,14,TRBJ2-7,once,-,CASSEFRVTYEQYF,TGTGCCAGCAGTGAATTTCGTGTCACCTACGAGCAGTACTTC
TRBV28,14,TRBJ2-7,-,-,CASSSPESSYEQYF,TGTGCCAGCAGTTCCCCAGAGAGCTCCTACGAGCAGTACTTC
TRBV11-2,15,TRBJ1-2,-,-,CASSLGSGTYYGYTF,TGTGCCAGCAGCTTAGGTTCAGGGACCTACTATGGCTACACCTTC
TRBV21-1,15,TRBJ2-3,-,-,CASSPRRQGIDTQYF,TGTGCCAGCAGCCCCCGACGCCAGGGGATAGATACGCAGTATTTT
TRBV5-1,15,TRBJ1-3,-,-,CASSLVENSGNTIYF,TGCGCCAGCAGCTTGGTGGAGAACTCTGGAAACACCATATATTTT
TRBV2,14,TRBJ2-7,-,-,CASSERGQDYEQYF,TGTGCCAGCAGTGAGAGGGGACAAGACTACGAGCAGTACTTC
TRBV19,14,TRBJ2-2,-,-,CASSIDHNTGELFF,TGTGCCAGTAGTATAGATCATAACACCGGGGAGCTGTTTTTT
TRBV9,12,TRBJ1-1,-,-,CASSSGGVAAFF,TGTGCCAGCAGCTCGGGGGGAGTAGCAGCTTTCTTT
TRBV30,15,TRBJ1-5,few,TRBD1,CAWSRTGKGNQPQHF,TGTGCCTGGAGTCGGACAGGGAAGGGCAATCAGCCCCAGCATTTT
TRBV2,11,TRBJ2-1,-,-,CASSVGNEQFF,TGTGCCAGCAGTGTGGGCAATGAGCAGTTCTTC
TRBV4-1,15,TRBJ2-1,-,TRBD1,CASSLGTALGNEQFF,TGCGCCAGCAGCCTTGGGACAGCCCTGGGGAATGAGCAGTTCTTC
TRBV19,17,TRBJ2-3,-,TRBD2,CASSQRGGAISTDTQYF,TGTGCCAGTAGTCAGCGCGGGGGGGCAATAAGCACAGATACGCAGTATTTT
TRBV7-9,15,TRBJ2-1,once,TRBD2,CASSLPGLKDNEQFF,TGTGCCAGCAGCTTGCCGGGACTAAAAGACAATGAGCAGTTCTTC
TRBV7-8,13,TRBJ1-1,-,-,CASVGLMNTEAFF,TGTGCCAGCGTGGGACTAATGAACACTGAAGCTTTCTTT
TRBV7-2,14,TRBJ2-2,once,TRBD1,CASTDRGLTGELFF,TGTGCCAGCACCGACAGGGGGCTCACCGGGGAGCTGTTTTTT
TRBV18,15,TRBJ2-7,-,TRBD1,CASSPGTGVTYEQYF,TGTGCCAGCTCACCTGGGACAGGGGTAACCTACGAGCAGTACTTC
TRBV9,14,TRBJ2-4,-,TRBD1,CASSPTGAKNIQYF,TGTGCCAGCAGCCCGACAGGGGCCAAAAACATTCAGTACTTC
TRBV30,13,TRBJ2-2,once,-,CGTGVGGTGELFF,TGTGGAACAGGGGTTGGAGGGACCGGGGAGCTGTTTTTT
TRBV10-3,12,TRBJ1-1,-,TRBD1,CATGQGPTEAFF,TGTGCCACCGGACAGGGACCCACTGAAGCTTTCTTT
TRBV7-9,15,TRBJ2-1,-,TRBD2,CASSPERGVTNEQFF,TGTGCCAGCAGCCCCGAGCGGGGGGTTACCAATGAGCAGTTCTTC
TRBV27,14,TRBJ2-3,-,-,CASSLTKGTDTQYF,TGTGCCAGCAGTTTAACCAAGGGCACAGATACGCAGTATTTT
TRBV5-4,13,TRBJ1-5,once,-,CASSLDLLGPQHF,TGTGCCAGCAGCTTGGACCTCCTTGGGCCCCAGCATTTT
TRBV4-1,16,TRBJ1-4,-,-,CASSQYIQGTNEKLFF,TGCGCCAGCAGCCAATATATACAGGGAACTAATGAAAAACTGTTTTTT
TRBV20-1,14,TRBJ2-3,-,-,CSASSGQSTDTQYF,TGCAGTGCTAGTTCTGGACAGAGCACAGATACGCAGTATTTT
TRBV27,13,TRBJ1-2,-,-,CASSLRWNYGYTF,TGTGCCAGCAGTTTAAGGTGGAACTATGGCTACACCTTC
TRBV6-5,12,TRBJ1-2,-,TRBD1,CASRDRGLGYTF,TGTGCCAGCCGGGACAGGGGCCTGGGCTACACCTTC
TRBV7-9,13,TRBJ2-7,-,-,CASSLGSFYEQYF,TGTGCCAGCAGCTTAGGCAGTTTCTACGAGCAGTACTTC
TRBV15,15,TRBJ1-4,-,-,CATSREDRTVQKLFF,TGTGCCACCAGCAGAGAGGACCGAACTGTTCAAAAACTGTTTTTT
TRBV9,15,TRBJ1-5,-,-,CASSASISGNQPQHF,TGTGCCAGCAGCGCTTCAATCTCTGGCAATCAGCCCCAGCATTTT
TRBV14,15,TRBJ2-7,-,-,CASSPMRTAYYEQYF,TGTGCCAGCAGCCCGATGCGGACAGCCTACTACGAGCAGTACTTC
TRBV18,18,TRBJ1-4,few,TRBD1,CASSRTGTGGSTNEKLFF,TGTGCCAGCTCGCGTACCGGGACAGGGGGATCAACTAATGAAAAACTGTTTTTT
TRBV5-1,14,TRBJ1-2,-,-,CASSLTSENYGYTF,TGCGCCAGCAGCTTGACGTCGGAAAACTATGGCTACACCTTC
TRBV19,13,TRBJ2-7,-,-,CASSIGWTYEQYF,TGTGCCAGTAGTATTGGTTGGACGTACGAGCAGTACTTC
TRBV6-4,13,TRBJ2-1,medium-sized,TRBD1,CASSAQGQHEQFF,TGTGCCAGCAGTGCACAGGGGCAACATGAGCAGTTCTTC
TRBV11-2,13,TRBJ2-5,-,-,CASSFKLGETQYF,TGTGCCAGCAGCTTTAAGTTAGGAGAGACCCAGTACTTC
TRBV18,12,TRBJ1-1,-,TRBD1,CASSPGQSEAFF,TGTGCCAGCTCACCGGGACAGAGTGAAGCTTTCTTT
TRBV5-1,14,TRBJ1-6,-,TRBD1,CASSSQGSSSPLHF,TGCGCCAGCAGCTCACAGGGGAGCAGTTCACCCCTCCACTTT
TRBV6-2/TRBV6-3,16,TRBJ1-5,-,TRBD1,CASSGTGFYSNQPQHF,TGTGCCAGCAGTGGGACAGGGTTTTATAGCAATCAGCCCCAGCATTTT
TRBV6-5,16,TRBJ2-7,-,-,CASSYSFTTPTYEQYF,TGTGCCAGCAGTTACTCTTTCACTACCCCCACATACGAGCAGTACTTC
TRBV15,15,TRBJ2-3,-,-,CATSRGRGGYDTQYF,TGTGCCACCAGCAGAGGGAGGGGGGGGTATGATACGCAGTATTTT
TRBV19,14,TRBJ1-5,-,TRBD1,CASRLGQGNQPQHF,TGTGCCAGTAGACTCGGACAGGGTAATCAGCCCCAGCATTTT
TRBV9,16,TRBJ2-3,-,TRBD1,CASSVAGTGSGDTQYF,TGTGCCAGCAGCGTCGCCGGGACAGGGTCCGGAGATACGCAGTATTTT